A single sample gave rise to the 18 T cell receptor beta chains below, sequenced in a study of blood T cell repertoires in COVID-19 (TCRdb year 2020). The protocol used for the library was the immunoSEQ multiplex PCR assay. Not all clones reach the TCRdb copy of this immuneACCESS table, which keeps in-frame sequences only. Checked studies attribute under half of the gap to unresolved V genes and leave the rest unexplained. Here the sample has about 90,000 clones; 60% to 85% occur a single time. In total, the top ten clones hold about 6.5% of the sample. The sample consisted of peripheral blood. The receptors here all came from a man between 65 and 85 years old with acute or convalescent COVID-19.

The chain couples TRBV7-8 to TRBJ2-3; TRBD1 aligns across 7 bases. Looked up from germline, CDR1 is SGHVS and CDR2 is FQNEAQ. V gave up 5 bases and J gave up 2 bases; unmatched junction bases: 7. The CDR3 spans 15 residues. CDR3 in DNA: TGTGCCAGCAGCCCGGGGACAGATTTCACAGATACGCAGTATTTT. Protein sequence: CASSPGTDFTDTQYF.

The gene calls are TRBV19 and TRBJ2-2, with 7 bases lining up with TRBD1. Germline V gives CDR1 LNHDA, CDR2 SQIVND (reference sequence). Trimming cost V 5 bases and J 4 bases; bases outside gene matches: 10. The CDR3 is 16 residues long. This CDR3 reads CASSGTDRLSTGELFF. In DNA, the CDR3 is TGTGCCAGTAGTGGCACGGACAGGCTGTCCACCGGGGAGCTGTTTTTT.

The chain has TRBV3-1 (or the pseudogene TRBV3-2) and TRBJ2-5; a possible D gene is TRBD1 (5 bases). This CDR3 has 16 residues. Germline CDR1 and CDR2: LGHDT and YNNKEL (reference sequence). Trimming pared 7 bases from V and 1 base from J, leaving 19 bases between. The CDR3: CASTSRVVRAQETQYF. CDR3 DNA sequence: TGTGCCAGCACCTCAAGAGTAGTCAGGGCCCAAGAGACCCAGTACTTC.

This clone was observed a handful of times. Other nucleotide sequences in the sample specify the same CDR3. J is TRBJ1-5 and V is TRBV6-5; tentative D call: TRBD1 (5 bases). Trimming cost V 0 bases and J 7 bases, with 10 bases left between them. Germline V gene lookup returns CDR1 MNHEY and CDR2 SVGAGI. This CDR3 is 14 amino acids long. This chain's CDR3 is CASSYSGGNQPQHF. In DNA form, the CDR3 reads TGTGCCAGCAGTTACTCGGGGGGAAACCAGCCCCAGCATTTT.

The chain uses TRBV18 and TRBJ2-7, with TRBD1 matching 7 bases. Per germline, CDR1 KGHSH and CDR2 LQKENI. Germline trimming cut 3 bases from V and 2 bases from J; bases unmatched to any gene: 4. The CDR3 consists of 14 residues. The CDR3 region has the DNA TGTGCCAGCTCACCGGGGGACAGCACCTACGAGCAGTACTTC. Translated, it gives CASSPGDSTYEQYF.

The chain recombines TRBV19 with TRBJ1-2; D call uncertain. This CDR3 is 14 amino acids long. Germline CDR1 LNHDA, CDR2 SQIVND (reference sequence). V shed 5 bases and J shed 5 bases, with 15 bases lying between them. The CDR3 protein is CASSEAPEVYGYTF. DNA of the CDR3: TGTGCCAGTAGTGAAGCCCCCGAAGTTTATGGCTACACCTTC.

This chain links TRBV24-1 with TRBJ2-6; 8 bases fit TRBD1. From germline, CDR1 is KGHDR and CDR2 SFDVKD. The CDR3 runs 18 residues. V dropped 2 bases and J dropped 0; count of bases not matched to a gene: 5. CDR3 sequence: CATSDSGQGLSGANVLTF. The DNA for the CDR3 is TGTGCCACCAGTGATTCCGGACAGGGCCTCTCTGGGGCCAACGTCCTGACTTTC.

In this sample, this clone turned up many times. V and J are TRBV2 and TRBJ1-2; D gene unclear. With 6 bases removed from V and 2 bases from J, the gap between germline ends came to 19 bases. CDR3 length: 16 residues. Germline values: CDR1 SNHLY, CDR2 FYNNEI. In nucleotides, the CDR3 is TGTGCCAGCAGCCGGGAAACGGCAGCGCCGAACTATGGCTACACCTTC. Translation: CASSRETAAPNYGYTF.

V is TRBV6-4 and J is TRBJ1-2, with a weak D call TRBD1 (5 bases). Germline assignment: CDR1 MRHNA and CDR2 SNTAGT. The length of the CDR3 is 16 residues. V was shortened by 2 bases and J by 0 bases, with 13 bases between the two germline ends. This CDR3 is CASSDKTASSNYGYTF. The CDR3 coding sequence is TGTGCCAGCAGTGACAAGACAGCCAGCTCTAACTATGGCTACACCTTC.

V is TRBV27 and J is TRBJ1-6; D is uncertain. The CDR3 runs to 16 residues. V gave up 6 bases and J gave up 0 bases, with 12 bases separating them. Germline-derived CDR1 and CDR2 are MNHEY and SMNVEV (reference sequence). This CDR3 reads CASRRESSSYNSPLHF. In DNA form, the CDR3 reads TGTGCCAGCAGGCGGGAATCAAGCTCCTATAATTCACCCCTCCACTTT.

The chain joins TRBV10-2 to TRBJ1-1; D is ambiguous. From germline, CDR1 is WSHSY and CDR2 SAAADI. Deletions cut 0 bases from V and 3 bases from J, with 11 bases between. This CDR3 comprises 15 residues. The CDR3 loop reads CASSESPVGDTEAFF. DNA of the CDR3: TGCGCCAGCAGTGAGTCGCCGGTCGGTGACACTGAAGCTTTCTTT.

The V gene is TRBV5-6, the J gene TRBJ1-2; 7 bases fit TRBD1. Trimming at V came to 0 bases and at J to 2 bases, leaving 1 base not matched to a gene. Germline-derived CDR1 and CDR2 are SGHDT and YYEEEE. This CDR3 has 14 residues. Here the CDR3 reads CASSLGGQNYGYTF. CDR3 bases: TGTGCCAGCAGCTTGGGGGGACAGAACTATGGCTACACCTTC.

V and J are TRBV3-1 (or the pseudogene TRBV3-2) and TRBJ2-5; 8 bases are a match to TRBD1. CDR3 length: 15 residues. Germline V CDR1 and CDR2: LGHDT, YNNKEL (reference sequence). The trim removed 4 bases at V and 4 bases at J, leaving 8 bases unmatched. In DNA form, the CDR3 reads TGTGCCAGCAGCCGCCCAGGGGGCAATGGAGAGACCCAGTACTTC. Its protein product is CASSRPGGNGETQYF.

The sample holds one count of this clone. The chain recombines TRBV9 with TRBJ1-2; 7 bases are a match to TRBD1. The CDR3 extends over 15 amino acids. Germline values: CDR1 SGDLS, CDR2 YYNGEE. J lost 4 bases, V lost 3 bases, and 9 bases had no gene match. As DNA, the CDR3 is TGTGCCAGCAGCGACGGGACAGACCTCCGCTATGGCTACACCTTC. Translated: CASSDGTDLRYGYTF.

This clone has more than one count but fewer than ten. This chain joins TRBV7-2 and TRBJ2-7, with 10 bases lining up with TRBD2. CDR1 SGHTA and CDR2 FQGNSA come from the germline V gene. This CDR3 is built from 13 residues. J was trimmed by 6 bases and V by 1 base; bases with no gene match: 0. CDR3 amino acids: CASSLGLAGEQYV. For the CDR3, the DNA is TGTGCCAGCAGCTTAGGACTAGCGGGCGAGCAGTACGTC.

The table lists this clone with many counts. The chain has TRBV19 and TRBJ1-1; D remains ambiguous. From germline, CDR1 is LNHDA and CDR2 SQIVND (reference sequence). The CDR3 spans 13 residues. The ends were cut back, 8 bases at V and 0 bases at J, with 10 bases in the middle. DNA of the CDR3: TGTGCCAGTGAAAACACCTTGAACACTGAAGCTTTCTTT. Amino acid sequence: CASENTLNTEAFF.

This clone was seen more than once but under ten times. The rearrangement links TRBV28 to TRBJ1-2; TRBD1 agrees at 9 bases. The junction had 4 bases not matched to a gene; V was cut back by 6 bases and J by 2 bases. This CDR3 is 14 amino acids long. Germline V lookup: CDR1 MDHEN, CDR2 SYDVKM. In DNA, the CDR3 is TGTGCCAGCAGCGGGGACAGGGTCAACTATGGCTACACCTTC. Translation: CASSGDRVNYGYTF.

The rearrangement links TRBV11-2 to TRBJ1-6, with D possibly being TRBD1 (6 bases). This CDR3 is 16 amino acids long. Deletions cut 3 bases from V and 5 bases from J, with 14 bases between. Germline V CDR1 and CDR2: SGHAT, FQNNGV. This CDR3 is CASSFYSEGDNSPLHF. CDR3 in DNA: TGTGCCAGCAGCTTTTACTCCGAGGGGGATAATTCACCCCTCCACTTT. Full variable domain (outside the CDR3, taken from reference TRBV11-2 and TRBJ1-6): EAGVAQSPRYKIIEKRQSVAFWCNPISGHATLYWYQQILGQGPKLLIQFQNNGVVDDSQLPKDRFSAERLKGVDSTLKIQPAKLEDSAVYLCASSFYSEGDNSPLHFGNGTRLTVT.